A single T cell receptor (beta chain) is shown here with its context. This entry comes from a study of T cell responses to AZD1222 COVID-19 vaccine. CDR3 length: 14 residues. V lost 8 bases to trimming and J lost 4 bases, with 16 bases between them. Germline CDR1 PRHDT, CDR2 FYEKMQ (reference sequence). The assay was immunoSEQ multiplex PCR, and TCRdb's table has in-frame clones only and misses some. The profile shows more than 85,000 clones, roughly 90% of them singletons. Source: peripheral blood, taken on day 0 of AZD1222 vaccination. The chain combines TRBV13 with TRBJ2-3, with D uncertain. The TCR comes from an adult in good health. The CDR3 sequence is CASVGEEGPDTQYF. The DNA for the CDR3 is TGTGCCAGCGTGGGCGAGGAAGGCCCAGATACGCAGTATTTT.